A single sample gave rise to the 14 T cell receptor beta chains below, sequenced in a study of T-cell reconstitution after alpha-beta-depleted transplantation in children. Preparation of the TCRbeta library was carried out with unique molecular identifiers. A single record per CDR3 protein comes from TCRdb applying MiXCR to the PCR reads. This repertoire shows 600,000 to 700,000 distinct CDR3 sequences, approximately 17% found once; its top ten account for 0.85% to 1.3%. The material was PBMCs from the stem cell graft donor, obtained from the stem cell graft. These TCRs come from a human donor who donated a stem cell graft to a child with acute myeloid leukemia.

CDR3 protein: CASRRNRGLDNSPLHF. CDR3 in DNA: TGTGCCAGCAGGCGGAACAGGGGGCTGGATAATTCACCCCTCCACTTT. J is TRBJ1-6 and V is TRBV6-1, with TRBD1 matching over 9 bases. V dropped 6 bases and J dropped 5; count of bases not matched to a gene: 8. The germline V gene encodes CDR1 MNHNS and CDR2 SASEGT. The CDR3 consists of 16 residues.

There are a few counts of this clonotype. The rearrangement links TRBV6-1 to TRBJ1-1; TRBD1 is a possible D gene (5 bases). Trimming took 7 bases from V and 3 from J, leaving 12 bases between them. This CDR3 is 13 amino acids long. Germline CDR1 MNHNS, CDR2 SASEGT. The CDR3 region is CASTKRQYTEAFF. The CDR3 coding sequence is TGTGCCAGCACCAAGAGACAGTACACTGAAGCTTTCTTT.

This clonotype was detected a few times. The CDR3 DNA sequence: TGTGCCAGCACCCGAAACGGGGGGGCCACCTACAATGAGCAGTTCTTC. Translating gives CASTRNGGATYNEQFF. This rearrangement joins TRBV7-2 to TRBJ2-1; 8 bases line up with TRBD2. CDR1 is SGHTA, CDR2 FQGNSA, per germline. This CDR3 spans 16 amino acids. V lost 7 bases and J lost 2; bases outside the gene matches: 10.

This chain links TRBV7-2 with TRBJ2-7, with D possibly matching TRBD1 (5 bases). V lost 2 bases to trimming and J lost 5 bases, with 13 bases between them. The germline gives CDR1 SGHTA, CDR2 FQGNSA. The length of the CDR3 is 14 residues. CDR3 sequence (DNA): TGTGCCAGCAGCTTAAGTTCAGACAGAAACGAGCAGTACTTC. This codes for CASSLSSDRNEQYF.

This clonotype has a handful of counts. This chain connects TRBV4-3 to TRBJ2-2; D not resolved. With 0 bases removed from V and 3 bases from J, the gap between germline ends came to 8 bases. This CDR3 spans 15 amino acids. Germline lookup yields CDR1 LGHNA and CDR2 YSLEER. The CDR3 nucleotides are TGCGCCAGCAGCCAAGACGTCGCTCACACCGGGGAGCTGTTTTTT. This translates into CASSQDVAHTGELFF.

The chain couples TRBV4-3 to TRBJ2-1; maybe TRBD1 (6 bases). V was cut by 0 bases and J by 1 base, with 7 bases left in between. The CDR3 is 15 amino acids. The V gene's germline CDR1 is LGHNA and CDR2 YSLEER. CDR3 protein: CASSQEGQSYNEQFF. The CDR3 region has the DNA TGCGCCAGCAGCCAAGAAGGACAGTCCTACAATGAGCAGTTCTTC.

In this sample, this clonotype turned up many times. The CDR3, as DNA: TGCAGTGCTCCCAATTTTCCGATCGGTGAAAAACTGTTTTTT. Its protein product is CSAPNFPIGEKLFF. The chain recombines TRBV20-1 with TRBJ1-4; D ambiguous. Trimming left V 5 bases short and J 7 bases short, with 17 bases between. This CDR3 spans 14 amino acids. The germline gives CDR1 DFQATT, CDR2 SNEGSKA (reference sequence).

The rearrangement joins TRBV28 to TRBJ1-1, with D unclear. The CDR3 sequence is 15 residues long. V was clipped by 5 bases and J by 0 bases, with 13 bases between them. Per the germline V gene, CDR1 is MDHEN and CDR2 is SYDVKM. CDR3 DNA sequence: TGTGCCAGCAGTGCCGTACAGAGTATGAACACTGAAGCTTTCTTT. Residues: CASSAVQSMNTEAFF.

This clonotype turned up a few times. The chain joins TRBV12-3 or TRBV12-4 to TRBJ2-7; tentatively, D is TRBD1 (6 bases). V was trimmed by 1 base and J by 4 bases, leaving 11 bases between them. The CDR3 consists of 14 residues. The CDR3 region is CASSLDGQFYEQYF. The CDR3 nucleotides read TGTGCCAGCAGTTTAGACGGACAGTTTTACGAGCAGTACTTC.

This clonotype was seen at least ten times. The gene calls are TRBV6-1 and TRBJ2-1, with a possible D match to TRBD2 (7 bases). The CDR3 is made up of 17 amino acids. Germline CDR1 and CDR2: MNHNS and SASEGT. Trimming left V 6 bases short and J 4 bases short, with 22 bases between. In DNA, the CDR3 is TGTGCCAGCAGCGTAAACCGGGGGGCCTTACTTTACAATGAGCAGTTCTTC. Encoded protein: CASSVNRGALLYNEQFF.

The rearrangement uses TRBV7-9 and TRBJ2-1, with 10 bases aligning to TRBD2. CDR3 length equals 16 residues. V was pared by 1 base and J by 8 bases, with 8 bases of the junction left unmatched. The germline V gene has CDR1 SEHNR and CDR2 FQNEAQ (reference sequence). In nucleotides, the CDR3 is TGTGCCAGCAGCTTAGTAGGGCTAGCGGGGGAGGATGAGCAGTTCTTC. Residues: CASSLVGLAGEDEQFF.

This clonotype occurred many times. The gene calls are TRBV20-1 and TRBJ2-5, with 7 nucleotides matching TRBD1. The trim removed 1 base at V and 5 bases at J, leaving 13 bases unmatched. The CDR3 totals 16 residues. The germline V gene encodes CDR1 DFQATT and CDR2 SNEGSKA (reference sequence). CDR3 DNA sequence: TGCAGTGCTAGAGGAAACACAGGGGTACTGTCGGAGACCCAGTACTTC. This encodes CSARGNTGVLSETQYF.

To note about this clonotype: One base away lies a much larger clone, so this may be a sequencing read error. The chain has TRBV20-1 and TRBJ2-5; a weak D match, TRBD2 (6 bases). Trimming removed 6 bases from V and 3 bases from J, with 11 bases in between. Germline assignment: CDR1 DFQATT and CDR2 SNEGSKA (reference sequence). The CDR3 has 12 residues. The CDR3 sequence is CSAIAVEETQYF. The CDR3 DNA is TGCAGTGCAATAGCGGTCGAAGAGACCCAGTACTTC.

This clonotype was seen many times. The chain couples TRBV29-1 to TRBJ2-5, with D unclear. Germline loops: CDR1 SQVTM, CDR2 ANQGSEA. Trimming took 7 bases from V and 7 from J, leaving 13 bases between them. There are 11 residues in the CDR3. For the CDR3, the DNA is TGCAGCGCCTTCCACAGAAGGACCCAGTACTTC. This translates into CSAFHRRTQYF.